These 19 T cell receptor beta chains originate from one sample sequenced in a study of cytomegalovirus exposure and HLA in healthy donors. Produced via immunoSEQ multiplex PCR; TCRdb's table is partial and in-frame only. In the table there are over 100,000 clones, roughly 86% of which are singletons. The sequencing sample was made of PBMCs. These receptors came from a man in his thirties or forties in good health and CMV-seronegative.

The gene calls are TRBV11-3 and TRBJ2-7, with no clear D. V gave up 1 base and J gave up 2 bases, with 6 bases separating them. This CDR3 is built from 13 residues. Germline lookup yields CDR1 SGHNT and CDR2 YENEEA. The CDR3 bases are TGTGCCAGCAGCTTAGGAACTACCTACGAGCAGTACTTC. This encodes CASSLGTTYEQYF. The variable domain in full, completed from reference TRBV11-3 and TRBJ2-7, reads EAGVVQSPRYKIIEKKQPVAFWCNPISGHNTLYWYLQNLGQGPELLIRYENEEAVDDSQLPKDRFSAERLKGVDSTLKIQPAELGDSAVYLCASSLGTTYEQYFGPGTRLTVT.

The rearrangement joins TRBV2 to TRBJ2-5, with D possibly matching TRBD1 (5 bases). The V and J ends lost 7 bases and 2 bases respectively, with 14 bases between them. CDR1 and CDR2 (germline): SNHLY, FYNNEI. The CDR3 has 14 residues. CDR3 region: CASKATVLQETQYF. The CDR3 DNA is TGTGCCAGCAAGGCGACAGTTTTACAAGAGACCCAGTACTTC.

This clone was picked up a small number of times. This chain joins TRBV6-6 and TRBJ2-5; TRBD1 matches at 11 bases. Trimming cost V 7 bases and J 4 bases; bases outside gene matches: 8. The CDR3 loop spans 15 amino acids. Germline V CDR1 and CDR2: MNHNY, SVGAGI (reference sequence). CDR3 DNA sequence: TGTGCCAGCACTCCCTCGGACAGGGGGCGAGAGACCCAGTACTTC. Its translation: CASTPSDRGRETQYF.

The chain employs TRBV28 and TRBJ1-5; D may be TRBD1 (5 bases). Trimming took 7 bases from V and 0 from J, leaving 19 bases between them. Per the germline V gene, CDR1 is MDHEN and CDR2 is SYDVKM. The CDR3 covers 17 residues. The CDR3, as DNA: TGTGCCAGCAAGACCGGGACTGCAGTTTATAGCAATCAGCCCCAGCATTTT. Its protein is CASKTGTAVYSNQPQHF.

This chain connects TRBV7-6 to TRBJ2-2; 9 positions agree with TRBD1. The junction had 5 bases not matched to a gene; V was cut back by 5 bases and J by 4 bases. CDR1 is SGHVS, CDR2 FNYEAQ, per germline. The CDR3 consists of 15 residues. DNA of the CDR3: TGTGCCAGCAGCCGACAGGGGGAGGTCACCGGGGAGCTGTTTTTT. It yields the protein CASSRQGEVTGELFF.

The CDR3 nucleotides are TGTGCCAGCAGCGGAGGGTACCAAGAGACCCAGTACTTC. Protein: CASSGGYQETQYF. This rearrangement joins TRBV5-8 to TRBJ2-5; TRBD2 is a possible D gene (6 bases). V was clipped by 4 bases and J by 0 bases, with 7 bases between them. The length of the CDR3 is 13 residues. Germline CDR1 reads SGHTS; CDR2 reads YDEGEE.

V usage is TRBV18 and J usage is TRBJ2-2; TRBD2 matches at 8 bases. Trimming cost V 3 bases and J 5 bases; bases outside gene matches: 14. The germline V gene has CDR1 KGHSH and CDR2 LQKENI. This CDR3 region has 18 residues. CDR3 nucleotides: TGTGCCAGCTCACCCTCGCGGGGCGGGGGGCGCCGGACCGGGGAGCTGTTTTTT. It translates to CASSPSRGGGRRTGELFF.

This rearrangement joins TRBV18 to TRBJ1-5; 8 bases are a match to TRBD1. The V and J ends lost 4 bases and 2 bases, in that order; junction bases with no gene match: 13. Germline CDR1 KGHSH, CDR2 LQKENI. This CDR3 contains 18 residues. The CDR3 loop reads CASSQRTGSMYGNQPQHF. Here the CDR3 DNA reads TGTGCCAGCTCACAGAGGACAGGGTCCATGTATGGCAATCAGCCCCAGCATTTT.

The chain couples TRBV19 to TRBJ2-5; tentatively, D is TRBD1 (5 bases). Germline assignment: CDR1 LNHDA and CDR2 SQIVND (reference sequence). With 1 base removed from V and 6 bases from J, the gap between germline ends came to 15 bases. The CDR3 has 15 amino acids. CDR3 DNA sequence: TGTGCCAGTAGTATAGGGGGCCAGGGAATGAAGACCCAGTACTTC. Translated: CASSIGGQGMKTQYF.

The rearrangement joins TRBV4-1 to TRBJ1-2, with a weak D call TRBD1 (6 bases). The CDR3 runs 14 residues. Germline CDR1 MGHRA, CDR2 YSYEKL. The V end lost 4 bases, the J end lost 4 bases, and 13 bases lay between the germline ends. CDR3 protein: CASSPDRRTYGYTF. The DNA for the CDR3 is TGCGCCAGCAGCCCCGACAGGCGGACCTATGGCTACACCTTC.

The DNA for the CDR3 is TGTGCCAGTAGAATCCCCGGTTCCTATGGCTACACCTTC. Amino acid sequence: CASRIPGSYGYTF. The genes are TRBV19 and TRBJ1-2; D is uncertain. Trimming cost V 6 bases and J 4 bases, with 12 bases left between them. CDR3 length: 13 residues. CDR1 LNHDA and CDR2 SQIVND come from the germline V gene (reference sequence).

The count of this clone is one. J is TRBJ2-6 and V is TRBV7-2, with D possibly matching TRBD1 (6 bases). With 4 bases removed from V and 0 bases from J, the gap between germline ends came to 13 bases. In germline, CDR1 is SGHTA, CDR2 FQGNSA. There are 17 residues in the CDR3. Here the CDR3 reads CASSSYRVYSGANVLTF. The CDR3 DNA is TGTGCCAGCAGCTCCTACAGGGTTTACTCTGGGGCCAACGTCCTGACTTTC.

The genes are TRBV2 and TRBJ2-5; weak D call: TRBD1 (5 bases). V lost 8 bases to trimming and J lost 1 base, with 14 bases between them. The CDR3 covers 14 residues. The V gene's germline CDR1 is SNHLY and CDR2 FYNNEI. CDR3 coding DNA: TGTGCCAGCGAGGAACGACAGACCCAAGAGACCCAGTACTTC. This codes for CASEERQTQETQYF.

The rearrangement links TRBV6-4 to TRBJ2-1; 11 bases agree with TRBD1. V trimming: 4 bases; J trimming: 8 bases; junction bases outside the gene matches: 7. The V gene's germline CDR1 is MRHNA and CDR2 SNTAGT. The CDR3 runs to 15 residues. The CDR3 loop is CASSAGQGAGDEQFF. The CDR3 nucleotides read TGTGCCAGCAGTGCTGGACAGGGGGCAGGGGATGAGCAGTTCTTC.

This chain connects TRBV19 to TRBJ1-5; TRBD1 aligns across 7 bases. The trim removed 10 bases at V and 1 base at J, leaving 16 bases unmatched. This CDR3 spans 17 amino acids. Germline values: CDR1 LNHDA, CDR2 SQIVND (reference sequence). CDR3 protein: CATQPGQSRSSNQPQHF. DNA for the CDR3: TGTGCCACGCAACCGGGACAGAGCAGGTCGAGCAATCAGCCCCAGCATTTT. Full variable domain (missing parts from reference TRBV19 and TRBJ1-5): DGGITQSPKYLFRKEGQNVTLSCEQNLNHDAMYWYRQDPGQGLRLIYYSQIVNDFQKGDIAEGYSVSREKKESFPLTVTSAQKNPTAFYLCATQPGQSRSSNQPQHFGDGTRLSIL.

This chain joins TRBV5-4 and TRBJ2-5; 12 bases agree with TRBD2. Germline CDR1 reads SGHNT; CDR2 reads YYREEE (reference sequence). The CDR3 consists of 15 residues. V trimming: 0 bases; J trimming: 5 bases; junction bases outside the gene matches: 2. The CDR3 DNA follows: TGTGCCAGCAGCTTGGCGACTAGCGGGAGCGAGACCCAGTACTTC. Translated: CASSLATSGSETQYF.

The rearrangement uses TRBV7-2 and TRBJ2-5, with D perhaps TRBD2 (5 bases). Trimming left V 6 bases short and J 1 base short, with 12 bases between. Looked up from germline, CDR1 is SGHTA and CDR2 is FQGNSA. This CDR3 has 14 residues. The CDR3: CASSGGGPQETQYF. The CDR3 DNA reads as TGTGCCAGCAGTGGAGGCGGTCCCCAAGAGACCCAGTACTTC.

The genes are TRBV29-1 and TRBJ1-5; the D is unclear. Germline lookup yields CDR1 SQVTM and CDR2 ANQGSEA. The V end was cut by 3 bases, the J end by 4 bases, with 7 bases between. This CDR3 is built from 12 residues. CDR3 residues: CSVEWQNQPQHF. CDR3 coding DNA: TGCAGCGTTGAGTGGCAGAATCAGCCCCAGCATTTT.

This chain uses TRBV7-7 with TRBJ1-4; 9 nucleotides match TRBD1. V was pared by 5 bases and J by 8 bases, with 9 bases of the junction left unmatched. In germline, CDR1 is SSHAT, CDR2 FNYEAQ (reference sequence). The CDR3 sequence is 15 residues long. CDR3 sequence (DNA): TGTGCCAGCAGCGTCGCCGGGACAGGGACGGAAAAACTGTTTTTT. It translates to CASSVAGTGTEKLFF.